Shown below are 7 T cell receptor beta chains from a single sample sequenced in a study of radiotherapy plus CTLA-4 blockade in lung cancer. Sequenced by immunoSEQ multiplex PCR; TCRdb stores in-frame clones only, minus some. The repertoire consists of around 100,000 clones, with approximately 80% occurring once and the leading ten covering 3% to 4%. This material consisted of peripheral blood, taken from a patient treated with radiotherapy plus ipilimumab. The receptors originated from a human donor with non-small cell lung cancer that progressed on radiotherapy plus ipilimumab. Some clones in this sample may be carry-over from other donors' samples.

CDR3 nucleotides: TGTGCCAGCAGCTCGGGGCCATATAATTCACCCCTCCACTTT. Translating gives CASSSGPYNSPLHF. J is TRBJ1-6 and V is TRBV6-1, with a weak D call TRBD1 (5 bases). The CDR3 consists of 14 residues. Germline V CDR1 and CDR2: MNHNS, SASEGT. V was trimmed by 6 bases and J by 4 bases, leaving 10 bases between them.

The CDR3 nucleotides are TGCAGCGTTCAGGGGTATCGCTACGAGCAGTACTTC. Translated: CSVQGYRYEQYF. The rearrangement links TRBV29-1 to TRBJ2-7, with D possibly being TRBD1 (6 bases). Per germline, CDR1 SQVTM and CDR2 ANQGSEA. V was pared by 5 bases and J by 3 bases, with 11 bases between. This CDR3 contains 12 residues.

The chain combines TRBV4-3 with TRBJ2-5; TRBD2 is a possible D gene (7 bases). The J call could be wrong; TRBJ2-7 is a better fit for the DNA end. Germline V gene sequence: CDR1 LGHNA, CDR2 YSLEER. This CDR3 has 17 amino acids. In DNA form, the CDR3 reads TGCGCCAGCAGCCAAGGTTTGGAGGGGGAGGGTCACTACGAGCAGTACTTC. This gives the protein CASSQGLEGEGHYEQYF.

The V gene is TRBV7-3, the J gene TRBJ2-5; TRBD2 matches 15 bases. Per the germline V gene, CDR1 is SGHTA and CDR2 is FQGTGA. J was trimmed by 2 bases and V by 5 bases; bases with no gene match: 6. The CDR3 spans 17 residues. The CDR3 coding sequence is TGTGCCAGCAGCCCCGGACTAGCGGGGGGGCCACAAGAGACCCAGTACTTC. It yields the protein CASSPGLAGGPQETQYF.

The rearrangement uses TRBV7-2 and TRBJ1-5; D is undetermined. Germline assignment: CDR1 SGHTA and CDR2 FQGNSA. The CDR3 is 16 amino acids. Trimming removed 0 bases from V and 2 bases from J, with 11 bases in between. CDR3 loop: CASSLAWSGGNQPQHF. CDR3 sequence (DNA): TGTGCCAGCAGCTTAGCGTGGTCTGGGGGCAATCAGCCCCAGCATTTT.

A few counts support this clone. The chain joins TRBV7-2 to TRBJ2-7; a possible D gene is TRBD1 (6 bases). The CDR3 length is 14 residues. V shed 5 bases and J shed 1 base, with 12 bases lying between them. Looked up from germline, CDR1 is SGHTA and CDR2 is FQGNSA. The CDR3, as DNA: TGTGCCAGCAGCACCGAGGGGGTATCCTACGAGCAGTACTTC. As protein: CASSTEGVSYEQYF.

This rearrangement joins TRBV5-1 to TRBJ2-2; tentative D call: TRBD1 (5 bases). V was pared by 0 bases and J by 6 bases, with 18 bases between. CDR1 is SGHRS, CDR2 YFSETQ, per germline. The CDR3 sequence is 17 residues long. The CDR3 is CASSLAKGLVGAGELFF. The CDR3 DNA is TGCGCCAGCAGCTTGGCCAAGGGGCTCGTGGGTGCCGGGGAGCTGTTTTTT.